The 13 T cell receptor beta chains below were found in one sample sequenced in a study of beta chain features in type 1 diabetes. Expressed TCRB transcripts were sequenced after all isolated RNA was converted to cDNA. Clones were read by immunoSEQ multiplex PCR, and TCRdb kept only the in-frame ones, dropping some. Of 500,000 to 700,000 clones detected, 15% to 18% appear once; the ten largest clones hold about 0.087%. The material sequenced was naive CD4+ T cells from blood. These receptors were collected from a man aged 18 to 29 in good health.

V gene TRBV9 combines with J gene TRBJ2-7; tentative D call: TRBD2 (6 bases). V lost 1 base and J lost 6, with 20 bases in between. This CDR3 region has 16 residues. Germline assignment: CDR1 SGDLS and CDR2 YYNGEE. The CDR3 bases are TGTGCCAGCAGCGTAACCGGGACCTCCGGGAGAGGCGAGCAGTACTTC. Its protein is CASSVTGTSGRGEQYF.

This clone was counted only a few times. The rearrangement links TRBV27 to TRBJ1-2, with 7 positions matching TRBD1. This CDR3 region has 14 residues. CDR1 and CDR2 (germline): MNHEY, SMNVEV (reference sequence). Losses at the gene ends were 5 bases for V and 4 bases for J; bases not matched to a gene: 7. CDR3: CASSDQGGGYGYTF. The CDR3 region has the DNA TGTGCCAGCAGTGACCAGGGGGGCGGCTATGGCTACACCTTC.

V is TRBV28 and J is TRBJ1-1; D gene unclear. Trimming removed 5 bases from V and 3 bases from J, with 10 bases in between. Germline CDR1 MDHEN, CDR2 SYDVKM. This CDR3 is 13 amino acids long. The CDR3, as DNA: TGTGCCAGCAGTCCCTCGAGATACACTGAAGCTTTCTTT. Its protein product is CASSPSRYTEAFF.

This clone was picked up a small number of times. The chain recombines TRBV20-1 with TRBJ2-1; D call uncertain. The germline V gene has CDR1 DFQATT and CDR2 SNEGSKA (reference sequence). V shed 5 bases and J shed 7 bases, with 6 bases lying between them. The CDR3 has 10 residues. This chain's CDR3 is CSADSNEQFF. CDR3 DNA sequence: TGCAGTGCTGACTCGAATGAGCAGTTCTTC.

This clone was observed a few times. The chain joins TRBV4-3 to TRBJ2-1; unclear D gene. Germline CDR1 and CDR2: LGHNA and YSLEER. V was trimmed by 0 bases and J by 6 bases, leaving 6 bases between them. The CDR3 sequence is 13 residues long. The CDR3 sequence: CASSQEGRNEQFF. DNA for the CDR3: TGCGCCAGCAGCCAAGAGGGTCGCAATGAGCAGTTCTTC.

This clone was counted a few times. The genes are TRBV5-6 and TRBJ2-4, with TRBD2 identical over 12 bases. Germline loops: CDR1 SGHDT, CDR2 YYEEEE. Trimming at V came to 4 bases and at J to 3 bases, leaving 8 bases not matched to a gene. This CDR3 is built from 17 residues. The CDR3 sequence: CASSPRTSGAIKNIQYF. Here the CDR3 DNA reads TGTGCCAGCAGCCCCCGGACTAGCGGGGCGATCAAAAACATTCAGTACTTC.

The chain is built from TRBV28 and TRBJ1-2; 9 bases are shared with TRBD1. The germline V gene has CDR1 MDHEN and CDR2 SYDVKM. Trimming removed 10 bases from V and 3 bases from J; junction bases left unmatched: 9. This CDR3 contains 14 residues. The CDR3 sequence is CAILRTGDHYGYTF. Here the CDR3 DNA reads TGTGCCATCCTACGGACAGGGGACCACTATGGCTACACCTTC.

Worth noting for this clone: The same CDR3 can be traced to other DNA sequences in this sample. The rearrangement joins TRBV2 to TRBJ2-5; D is undetermined. In germline, CDR1 is SNHLY, CDR2 FYNNEI. The V and J ends lost 5 bases and 5 bases respectively, with 3 bases between them. The CDR3 length is 10 residues. The CDR3 is CASSYETQYF. The CDR3 coding sequence is TGTGCCAGCAGTTATGAGACCCAGTACTTC.

The gene calls are TRBV11-2 and TRBJ2-5, with D tentatively TRBD1 (5 bases). This CDR3 comprises 14 residues. Trimming pared 2 bases from V and 0 bases from J, leaving 7 bases between. Germline values: CDR1 SGHAT, CDR2 FQNNGV. The CDR3: CASSLSTDQETQYF. For the CDR3, the DNA is TGTGCCAGCAGCTTATCGACAGACCAAGAGACCCAGTACTTC.

This clone turned up a few times. The rearrangement joins TRBV19 to TRBJ2-7; no reliable D call. Germline V CDR1 and CDR2: LNHDA, SQIVND (reference sequence). Trimming pared 8 bases from V and 3 bases from J, leaving 14 bases between. The CDR3 is 13 residues long. The CDR3 sequence: CASGRAENYEQYF. As DNA, the CDR3 is TGTGCCAGTGGTCGGGCAGAAAACTACGAGCAGTACTTC.

This chain links TRBV7-3 with TRBJ2-7, with 10 nucleotides matching TRBD2. The CDR3 covers 14 residues. CDR1 and CDR2 (germline): SGHTA, FQGTGA. V trimming: 4 bases; J trimming: 12 bases; junction bases outside the gene matches: 12. CDR3 in amino acids: CASSSPGLAEEVYF. The CDR3 region has the DNA TGTGCCAGCAGCTCTCCAGGACTAGCGGAAGAGGTGTACTTC.

This clone was detected only a few times. V gene TRBV7-9 combines with J gene TRBJ2-3, with D hard to call. CDR3 length: 14 amino acids. The germline CDR1 and CDR2 sequences are SEHNR and FQNEAQ (reference sequence). Trimming cost V 4 bases and J 3 bases, with 11 bases left between them. The CDR3 region is CASSSVALTDTQYF. The CDR3 nucleotides read TGTGCCAGCAGCTCCGTTGCTCTAACAGATACGCAGTATTTT.

This clone was counted a few times. V usage is TRBV18 and J usage is TRBJ1-5; 12 nucleotides align to TRBD1. The V gene's germline CDR1 is KGHSH and CDR2 LQKENI. V was pared by 5 bases and J by 6 bases, with 2 bases of the junction left unmatched. There are 14 residues in the CDR3. CDR3 sequence reads: CASSRDRGRQPQHF. In DNA, the CDR3 is TGTGCCAGCTCAAGGGACAGGGGGCGTCAGCCCCAGCATTTT.